Listed below are T cell receptor beta chains from one sample, sequenced in a study of metastatic and nonmetastatic thyroid tumors. TCRdb recomputed clones from the PCR reads via MiXCR. Here the sample spans approximately 21,000 clones, 23% being singletons. The sample was blood. These receptors were collected from a male donor with papillary thyroid cancer or a benign thyroid nodule (not recorded which). Some clones in this sample may be carry-over from other donors' samples. CDR3s include the opening cysteine and the closing phenylalanine or tryptophan. D genes are given only for firm matches. Clone size is given for some rows only: seen once, a few or many times, or a class if the clone is expanded.

V gene: TRBV27
D gene: -
clone size: many
J gene: TRBJ1-3
CDR3 DNA: TGTGCCAGCAGTTTACAGGCACGCGGAAACACCATATATTTT
CDR3 protein: CASSLQARGNTIYF

V gene: TRBV3-1
D gene: TRBD1
clone size: -
J gene: TRBJ1-2
CDR3 DNA: TGTGCCAGCAGCCCCTGGACAGGGTTGCATGGCTACACCTTC
CDR3 protein: CASSPWTGLHGYTF

V gene: TRBV3-1
D gene: TRBD2
clone size: many
J gene: TRBJ2-3
CDR3 DNA: TGTGCCAGCAGCCCGGGACTAGCGGGGCTACCACAACCAGATACGCAGTATTTT
CDR3 protein: CASSPGLAGLPQPDTQYF

V gene: TRBV19
D gene: -
clone size: many
J gene: TRBJ1-5
CDR3 DNA: TGTGCCAGTAGTACCCCGGATAGCTATAGCAATCAGCCCCAGCATTTT
CDR3 protein: CASSTPDSYSNQPQHF

V gene: TRBV6-1
D gene: TRBD2
clone size: many
J gene: TRBJ2-5
CDR3 DNA: TGTGCCAGCAGTGAACTAGCGGGAGACCAAGAGACCCAGTACTTC
CDR3 protein: CASSELAGDQETQYF

V gene: TRBV5-1
D gene: -
clone size: -
J gene: TRBJ2-7
CDR3 DNA: TGCGCCAGCAGTCCGACAGGCTCTGAAGGGGAGCAGTACTTC
CDR3 protein: CASSPTGSEGEQYF

V gene: TRBV5-1
D gene: TRBD1
clone size: -
J gene: TRBJ2-3
CDR3 DNA: TGCGCCAGCAGCGACGACAGGGGGCCAGATACGCAGTATTTT
CDR3 protein: CASSDDRGPDTQYF

V gene: TRBV28
D gene: TRBD2
clone size: -
J gene: TRBJ2-3
CDR3 DNA: TGTGCCAGCATCCCTGGGGGGAGACTAGCGGGAGGATCAGATACGCAGTATTTT
CDR3 protein: CASIPGGRLAGGSDTQYF

V gene: TRBV28
D gene: -
clone size: many
J gene: TRBJ1-2
CDR3 DNA: TGTGCCAGCAGTTTTAGCGGGGCGGGGGTTTATGGCTACACCTTC
CDR3 protein: CASSFSGAGVYGYTF

V gene: TRBV24-1
D gene: -
clone size: -
J gene: TRBJ1-1
CDR3 DNA: TGTGCCACCCCCTCCGGCACTGAAGCTTTCTTT
CDR3 protein: CATPSGTEAFF

V gene: TRBV20-1
D gene: -
clone size: -
J gene: TRBJ2-2
CDR3 DNA: TGCAGTGCTAGAGATGTGGGAGAGGACACCGGGGAGCTGTTTTTT
CDR3 protein: CSARDVGEDTGELFF

V gene: TRBV29-1
D gene: -
clone size: many
J gene: TRBJ1-5
CDR3 DNA: TGCAGCGTTGCTAACAGGGAATCCCAGCCCCAGCATTTT
CDR3 protein: CSVANRESQPQHF

V gene: TRBV20-1
D gene: -
clone size: many
J gene: TRBJ2-7
CDR3 DNA: TGCAGTGCTAGTGGGCCCAGGGAACAGTACTTC
CDR3 protein: CSASGPREQYF

V gene: TRBV9
D gene: TRBD1
clone size: many
J gene: TRBJ1-3
CDR3 DNA: TGTGCCAGCAGCGCTACAGGGGTAGGAAACACCATATATTTT
CDR3 protein: CASSATGVGNTIYF

V gene: TRBV29-1
D gene: TRBD2
clone size: many
J gene: TRBJ2-1
CDR3 DNA: TGCAGCGTTGATCCTTCTAGCGGGAGATCCTATGAGCAGTTCTTC
CDR3 protein: CSVDPSSGRSYEQFF

V gene: TRBV19
D gene: -
clone size: many
J gene: TRBJ2-3
CDR3 DNA: TGTGCCAGTACCCTGAGGGGTCCCGCAGATACGCAGTATTTT
CDR3 protein: CASTLRGPADTQYF

V gene: TRBV12-3/TRBV12-4
D gene: -
clone size: many
J gene: TRBJ2-3
CDR3 DNA: TGTGCCAGCAGTTTTAAAGGGGCAGTCACAGATACGCAGTATTTT
CDR3 protein: CASSFKGAVTDTQYF

V gene: TRBV20-1
D gene: -
clone size: many
J gene: TRBJ1-5
CDR3 DNA: TGCAGTGCTACAGGAGTTCAGCCCCAGCATTTT
CDR3 protein: CSATGVQPQHF

V gene: TRBV18
D gene: TRBD1
clone size: many
J gene: TRBJ2-7
CDR3 DNA: TGTGCCAGCTCACCGCCGGGACAGGGGTTCGAGCAGTACTTC
CDR3 protein: CASSPPGQGFEQYF

V gene: TRBV28
D gene: -
clone size: -
J gene: TRBJ2-7
CDR3 DNA: TGTGCCAGCAGTTTATCCCTAAACGGGACAAGATCCTACGAGCAGTACTTC
CDR3 protein: CASSLSLNGTRSYEQYF

V gene: TRBV5-1
D gene: -
clone size: -
J gene: TRBJ2-7
CDR3 DNA: TGCGCCAGCAGCGGGTGGGGTAACGAGCAGTACTTC
CDR3 protein: CASSGWGNEQYF

V gene: TRBV27
D gene: -
clone size: few
J gene: TRBJ1-3
CDR3 DNA: TGTGCCAGCAGTTTATCTCGGGCTACAGGAAACACCATATATTTT
CDR3 protein: CASSLSRATGNTIYF

V gene: TRBV28
D gene: -
clone size: -
J gene: TRBJ1-2
CDR3 DNA: TGTGCCAGCAGTTTCTTTGGTGGCTACACCTTC
CDR3 protein: CASSFFGGYTF

V gene: TRBV19
D gene: -
clone size: many
J gene: TRBJ2-7
CDR3 DNA: TGTGCCAGTAGTATAGTTGCGATCGCGGGACGCGGCCAAAAATCCTACGAGCAGTACTTC
CDR3 protein: CASSIVAIAGRGQKSYEQYF

V gene: TRBV12-3/TRBV12-4
D gene: -
clone size: many
J gene: TRBJ1-1
CDR3 DNA: TGTGCCAGCAGCCTCTTACGGGTGAGTGAAGCTTTCTTT
CDR3 protein: CASSLLRVSEAFF

V gene: TRBV6-1
D gene: -
clone size: -
J gene: TRBJ2-7
CDR3 DNA: TGTGCCAGCAGTACAGGGATAGAAGTCTCCTACGAGCAGTACTTC
CDR3 protein: CASSTGIEVSYEQYF

V gene: TRBV27
D gene: -
clone size: -
J gene: TRBJ2-7
CDR3 DNA: TGTGCCAGCAGTTTCAGTGCGGGTTCCTACGAGCAGTACTTC
CDR3 protein: CASSFSAGSYEQYF

V gene: TRBV14
D gene: -
clone size: many
J gene: TRBJ2-2
CDR3 DNA: TGTGCCAGCAGGCCTACAGGGTGGAACACCGGGGAGCTGTTTTTT
CDR3 protein: CASRPTGWNTGELFF

V gene: TRBV27
D gene: -
clone size: few
J gene: TRBJ2-1
CDR3 DNA: TGTGCCAGCAGTGGGCTTCGGTGGCACTTGAGCTCCTACAATGAGCAGTTCTTC
CDR3 protein: CASSGLRWHLSSYNEQFF

V gene: TRBV5-6
D gene: TRBD1
clone size: -
J gene: TRBJ2-3
CDR3 DNA: TGTGCCAGCAGCCTGACAGGGTATTGGTGGGATACGCAGTATTTT
CDR3 protein: CASSLTGYWWDTQYF

V gene: TRBV10-3
D gene: -
clone size: few
J gene: TRBJ2-7
CDR3 DNA: TGTGCCATCAGTGTTTGGGGGACCGAGCAGTACTTC
CDR3 protein: CAISVWGTEQYF

V gene: TRBV20-1
D gene: -
clone size: few
J gene: TRBJ2-5
CDR3 DNA: TGCAGTGCTTGGGGGGCGATTAGTGGAAAATTTGAGACCCAGTACTTC
CDR3 protein: CSAWGAISGKFETQYF

V gene: TRBV27
D gene: -
clone size: -
J gene: TRBJ2-7
CDR3 DNA: TGTGCCAGCACCTCCGGGACGCATTTCTACGAGCAGTACTTC
CDR3 protein: CASTSGTHFYEQYF

V gene: TRBV27
D gene: TRBD2
clone size: many
J gene: TRBJ2-3
CDR3 DNA: TGTGCCAGCAAACTGACTAGCGGGAGGCAAGATACGCAGTATTTT
CDR3 protein: CASKLTSGRQDTQYF

V gene: TRBV20-1
D gene: TRBD2
clone size: many
J gene: TRBJ2-7
CDR3 DNA: TGCAGTGCTAGGGTAGCGGGCGGCGGGCAGTACTTC
CDR3 protein: CSARVAGGGQYF

V gene: TRBV30
D gene: -
clone size: -
J gene: TRBJ2-7
CDR3 DNA: TGTGCCTGCTCGCCAGGTGGCGAGCAGTACTTC
CDR3 protein: CACSPGGEQYF

V gene: TRBV2
D gene: -
clone size: few
J gene: TRBJ2-2
CDR3 DNA: TGTGCCAGCCGACAGGAAACCCGCAACACCGGGGAGCTGTTTTTT
CDR3 protein: CASRQETRNTGELFF

V gene: TRBV5-6
D gene: TRBD2
clone size: many
J gene: TRBJ2-1
CDR3 DNA: TGTGCCAGCAGCTTTATAGCGGGAGAGGCTGAGCAGTTCTTC
CDR3 protein: CASSFIAGEAEQFF

V gene: TRBV9
D gene: -
clone size: -
J gene: TRBJ2-7
CDR3 DNA: TGTGCCAGCAGCGTAGGGGGTAGCGGCATCTACGAGCAGTACTTC
CDR3 protein: CASSVGGSGIYEQYF

V gene: TRBV6-1
D gene: TRBD1
clone size: -
J gene: TRBJ2-7
CDR3 DNA: TGTGCCAGCGAGCCTCGGACAGGGTGGGCCTACGAGCAGTACTTC
CDR3 protein: CASEPRTGWAYEQYF

V gene: TRBV10-3
D gene: -
clone size: many
J gene: TRBJ1-2
CDR3 DNA: TGTGCCATCAGTGAGGACAGGTCGAGATACACCTTC
CDR3 protein: CAISEDRSRYTF

V gene: TRBV29-1
D gene: -
clone size: few
J gene: TRBJ1-2
CDR3 DNA: TGCAGCGTTGAAGATCCAGGGGCGATTAACTATGGCTACACCTTC
CDR3 protein: CSVEDPGAINYGYTF

V gene: TRBV9
D gene: -
clone size: many
J gene: TRBJ1-3
CDR3 DNA: TGTGCCAGCAACCGTAGCCTGATACTGAGGACACCTGGAAACACCATATATTTT
CDR3 protein: CASNRSLILRTPGNTIYF